This TCR beta chain came from a study of post-analysis software for immune sequencing data. Study at large: Relapsing-remitting, secondary progressive and progressive-relapsing forms made up the multiple sclerosis disease courses. The study, taken as a whole, reports: Multiple sclerosis patients had significantly lower normalized Chao1 diversity than controls. The five TRBV segments detected at higher frequency in patients than in controls included TRBV5-6, TRBV5-1 and TRBV20-1. Strong same-batch co-clustering of samples appeared with F measure clustering.

For this clonotype: Its antigen is not identified.

Prepared TCR beta cDNA libraries contained unique molecular identifiers. From around 1 to 10 million T cells, 400,000 to 650,000 cDNA molecules were obtained. TCRdb re-derived calls from the PCR reads in MiXCR, one entry per CDR3 protein. This sample yields over 250,000 distinct CDR3 sequences, of which about 38% are seen a single time; around 4.8% belongs to the top ten. The CDR3 runs to 15 residues. V was shortened by 2 bases and J by 6 bases, with 11 bases between the two germline ends. CDR1 is MDHEN, CDR2 SYDVKM, per germline. The receptor comes from a girl aged 10 to 17 with multiple sclerosis. The chain is built from TRBV28 and TRBJ1-6; possible D gene TRBD1, 5 bases. Specimen: blood. CDR3 bases: TGTGCCAGCAGTTTAAGTGACAGCATTAATTCACCCCTCCACTTT. Translating gives CASSLSDSINSPLHF.